Sequencing of this TCR beta chain was carried out in a study of T cell responses to AZD1222 COVID-19 vaccine. Looking at the study overall: The analysis combined second doses at about 4 or about 12 weeks. Study-level findings and limits: In all cases, repertoires were sampled only after the peak T cell response. Spike-specific TCR breadth rose after two AZD1222 doses, and depth rose as well. Mostly white British, mostly female donors; authors suggested clonal diversity may be underestimated.

Data came from immunoSEQ multiplex PCR; TCRdb stores just in-frame clones and leaves some out. Of 95,000 to 150,000 clones listed, over 75% are singletons. As to this clone: Its antigen is still unknown.

This CDR3 spans 14 amino acids. Germline-derived CDR1 and CDR2 are WNHNN and SYGVQD (reference sequence). The trim removed 6 bases at V and 3 bases at J, leaving 7 bases unmatched. The clonotype comes from an adult in good health. This specimen was peripheral blood, taken on day 0 of AZD1222 vaccination. The J gene is TRBJ1-1, the V gene TRBV10-1; 7 bases are a match to TRBD1. The CDR3 reads CASSSGQRYTEAFF. DNA of the CDR3: TGCGCCAGCAGCTCGGGACAGAGATACACTGAAGCTTTCTTT.